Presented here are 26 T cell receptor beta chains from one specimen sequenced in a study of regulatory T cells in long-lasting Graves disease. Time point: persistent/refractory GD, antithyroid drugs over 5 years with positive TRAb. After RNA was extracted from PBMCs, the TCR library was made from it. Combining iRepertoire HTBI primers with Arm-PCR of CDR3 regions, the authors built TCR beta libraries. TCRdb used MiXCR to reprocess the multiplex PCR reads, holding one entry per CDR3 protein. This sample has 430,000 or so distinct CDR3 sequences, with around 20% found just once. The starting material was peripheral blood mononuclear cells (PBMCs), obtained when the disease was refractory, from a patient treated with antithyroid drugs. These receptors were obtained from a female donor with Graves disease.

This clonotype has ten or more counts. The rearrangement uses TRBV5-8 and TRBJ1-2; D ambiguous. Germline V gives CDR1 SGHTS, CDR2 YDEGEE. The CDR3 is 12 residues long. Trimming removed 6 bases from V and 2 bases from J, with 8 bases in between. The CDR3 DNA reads TGTGCCAGCACAAGCATGAACTATGGCTACACCTTC. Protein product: CASTSMNYGYTF.

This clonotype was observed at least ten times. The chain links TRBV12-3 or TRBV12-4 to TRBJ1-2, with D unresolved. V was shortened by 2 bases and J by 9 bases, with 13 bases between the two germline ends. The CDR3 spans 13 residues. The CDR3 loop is CASSLSVLSRYTF. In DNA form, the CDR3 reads TGTGCCAGCAGTTTATCCGTTCTGAGCCGCTACACCTTC.

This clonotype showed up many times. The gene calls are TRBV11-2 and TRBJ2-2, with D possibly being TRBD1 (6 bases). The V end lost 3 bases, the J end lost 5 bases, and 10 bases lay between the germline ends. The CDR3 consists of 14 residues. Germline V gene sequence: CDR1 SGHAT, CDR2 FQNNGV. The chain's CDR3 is CASSFERGTGELFF. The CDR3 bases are TGTGCCAGCAGCTTCGAGAGGGGGACCGGGGAGCTGTTTTTT.

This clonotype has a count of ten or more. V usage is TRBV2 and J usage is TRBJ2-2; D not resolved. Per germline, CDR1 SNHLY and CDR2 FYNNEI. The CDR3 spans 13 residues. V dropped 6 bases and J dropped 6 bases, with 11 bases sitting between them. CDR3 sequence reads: CASSPLVSGELFF. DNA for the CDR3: TGTGCCAGCAGCCCACTGGTATCCGGGGAGCTGTTTTTT.

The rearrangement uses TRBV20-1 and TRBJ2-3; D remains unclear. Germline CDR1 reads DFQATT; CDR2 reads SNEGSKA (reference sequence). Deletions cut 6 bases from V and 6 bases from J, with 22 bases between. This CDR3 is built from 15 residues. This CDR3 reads CSALTQAQSSDTQYF. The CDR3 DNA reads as TGCAGTGCCCTGACTCAGGCCCAGTCGTCGGATACGCAGTATTTT.

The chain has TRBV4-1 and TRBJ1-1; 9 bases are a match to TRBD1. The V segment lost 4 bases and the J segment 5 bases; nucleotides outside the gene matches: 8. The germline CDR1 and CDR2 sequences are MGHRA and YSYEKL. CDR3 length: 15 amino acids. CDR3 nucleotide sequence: TGCGCCAGCAGCCCCTGGACAGGGGAAGGGACTGAAGCTTTCTTT. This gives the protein CASSPWTGEGTEAFF.

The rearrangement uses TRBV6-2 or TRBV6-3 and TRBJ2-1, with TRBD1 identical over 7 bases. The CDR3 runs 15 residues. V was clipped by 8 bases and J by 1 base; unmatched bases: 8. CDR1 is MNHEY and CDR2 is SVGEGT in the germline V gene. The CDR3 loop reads CASGRQGNSYNEQFF. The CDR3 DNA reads TGTGCCAGCGGTAGACAGGGTAATTCCTACAATGAGCAGTTCTTC.

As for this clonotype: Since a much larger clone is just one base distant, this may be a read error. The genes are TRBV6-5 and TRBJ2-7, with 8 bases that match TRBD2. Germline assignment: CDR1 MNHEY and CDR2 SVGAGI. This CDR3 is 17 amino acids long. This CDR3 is CTSSYPGGEKRSYEQYF. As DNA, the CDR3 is TGTACCAGCAGTTACCCGGGAGGGGAGAAACGCTCCTACGAGCAGTACTTC.

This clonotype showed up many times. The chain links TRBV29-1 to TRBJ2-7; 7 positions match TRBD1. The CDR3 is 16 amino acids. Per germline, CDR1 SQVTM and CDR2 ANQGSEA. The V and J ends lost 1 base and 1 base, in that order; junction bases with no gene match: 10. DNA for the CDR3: TGCAGCGTTGAAGGTCCACAGGGGTCCTTATCCTACGAGCAGTACTTC. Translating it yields CSVEGPQGSLSYEQYF.

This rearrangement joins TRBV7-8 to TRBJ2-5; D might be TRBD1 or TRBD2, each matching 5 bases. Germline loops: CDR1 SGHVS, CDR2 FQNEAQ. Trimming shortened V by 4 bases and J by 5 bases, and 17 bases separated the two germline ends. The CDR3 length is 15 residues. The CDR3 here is CASSSVDRGDETQYF. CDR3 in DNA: TGTGCCAGCAGCTCCGTTGACCGAGGGGATGAGACCCAGTACTTC.

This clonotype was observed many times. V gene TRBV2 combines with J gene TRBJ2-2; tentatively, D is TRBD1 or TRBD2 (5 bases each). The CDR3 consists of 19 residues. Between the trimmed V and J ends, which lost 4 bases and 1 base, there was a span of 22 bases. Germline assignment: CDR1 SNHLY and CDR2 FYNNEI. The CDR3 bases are TGTGCCAGCAGTGCGATAGGGGTTCGGGGACGCGAGAACACCGGGGAGCTGTTTTTT. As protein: CASSAIGVRGRENTGELFF.

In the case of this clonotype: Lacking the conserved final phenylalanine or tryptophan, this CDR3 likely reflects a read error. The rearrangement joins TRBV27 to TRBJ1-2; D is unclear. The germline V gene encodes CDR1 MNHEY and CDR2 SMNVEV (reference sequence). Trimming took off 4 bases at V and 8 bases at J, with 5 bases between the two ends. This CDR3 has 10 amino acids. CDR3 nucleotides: TGTGCCAGCAGTTCTGGCGGCTACACCCTC. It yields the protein CASSSGGYTL.

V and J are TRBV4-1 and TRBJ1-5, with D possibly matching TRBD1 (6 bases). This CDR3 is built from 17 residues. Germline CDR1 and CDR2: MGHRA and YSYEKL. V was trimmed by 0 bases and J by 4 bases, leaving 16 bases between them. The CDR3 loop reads CASSQEIFQGLNQPQHF. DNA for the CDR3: TGCGCCAGCAGCCAAGAAATTTTTCAGGGGTTGAATCAGCCCCAGCATTTT.

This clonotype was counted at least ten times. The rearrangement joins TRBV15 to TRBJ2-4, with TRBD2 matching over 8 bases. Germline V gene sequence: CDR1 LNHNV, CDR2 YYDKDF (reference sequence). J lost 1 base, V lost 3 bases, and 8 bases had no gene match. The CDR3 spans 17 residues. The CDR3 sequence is CATSRDPAGVAKNIQYF. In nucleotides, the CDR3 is TGTGCCACCAGCAGGGACCCAGCGGGAGTGGCCAAAAACATTCAGTACTTC.

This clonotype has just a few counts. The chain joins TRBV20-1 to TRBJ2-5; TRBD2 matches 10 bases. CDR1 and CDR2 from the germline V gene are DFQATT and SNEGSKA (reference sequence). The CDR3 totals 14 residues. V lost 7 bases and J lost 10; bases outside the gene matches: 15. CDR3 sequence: CSGIGTSDSRDQYF. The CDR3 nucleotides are TGCAGTGGAATTGGGACTAGCGATTCACGGGACCAGTACTTC.

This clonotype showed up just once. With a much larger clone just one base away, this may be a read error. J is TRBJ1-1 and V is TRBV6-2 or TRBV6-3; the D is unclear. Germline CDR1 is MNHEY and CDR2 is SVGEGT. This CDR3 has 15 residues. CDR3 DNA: TGTGCCCGCAGTTACTCCCAGACGGCGAACACTGAAGCTTTCTTT. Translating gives CARSYSQTANTEAFF.

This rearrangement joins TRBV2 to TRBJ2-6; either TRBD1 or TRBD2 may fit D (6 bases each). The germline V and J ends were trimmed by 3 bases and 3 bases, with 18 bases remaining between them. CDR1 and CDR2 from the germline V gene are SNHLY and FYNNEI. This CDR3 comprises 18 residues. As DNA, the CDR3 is TGTGCCAGCAGTGACCCCCGAGGGGGGTTAGGTGGGGCCAACGTCCTGACTTTC. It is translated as CASSDPRGGLGGANVLTF.

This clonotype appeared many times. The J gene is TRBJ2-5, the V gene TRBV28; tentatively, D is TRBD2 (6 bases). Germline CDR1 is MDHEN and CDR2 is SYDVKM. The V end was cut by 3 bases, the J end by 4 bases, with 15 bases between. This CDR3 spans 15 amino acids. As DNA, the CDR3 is TGTGCCAGCAGTTTGGCAGGGCGGGACGGAGAGACCCAGTACTTC. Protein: CASSLAGRDGETQYF.

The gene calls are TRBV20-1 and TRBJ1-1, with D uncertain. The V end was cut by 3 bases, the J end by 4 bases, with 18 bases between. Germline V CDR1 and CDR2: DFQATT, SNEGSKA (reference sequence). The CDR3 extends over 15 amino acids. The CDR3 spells CSARVSAGLGTEAFF. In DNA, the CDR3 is TGCAGTGCTAGGGTCTCTGCCGGGCTGGGCACTGAAGCTTTCTTT.

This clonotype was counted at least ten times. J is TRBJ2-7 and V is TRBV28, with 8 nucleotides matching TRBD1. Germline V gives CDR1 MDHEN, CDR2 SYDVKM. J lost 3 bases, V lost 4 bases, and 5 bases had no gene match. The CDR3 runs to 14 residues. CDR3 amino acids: CASSSGQGRYEQYF. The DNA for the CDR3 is TGTGCCAGCAGTTCCGGACAGGGCCGCTACGAGCAGTACTTC.

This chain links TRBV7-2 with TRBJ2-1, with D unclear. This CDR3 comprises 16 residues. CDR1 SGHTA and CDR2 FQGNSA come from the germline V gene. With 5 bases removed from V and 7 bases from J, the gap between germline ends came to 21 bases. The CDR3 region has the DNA TGTGCCAGCAGCCCCTCCCTAGGATCGGTGGGAAATGAGCAGTTCTTC. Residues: CASSPSLGSVGNEQFF.

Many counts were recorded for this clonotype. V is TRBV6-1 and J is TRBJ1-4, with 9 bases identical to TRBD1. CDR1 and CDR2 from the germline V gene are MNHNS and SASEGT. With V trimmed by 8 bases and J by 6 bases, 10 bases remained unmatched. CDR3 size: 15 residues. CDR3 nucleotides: TGTGCCAGCTACGAAACGGGACAGGGTCATGAAAAACTGTTTTTT. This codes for CASYETGQGHEKLFF.

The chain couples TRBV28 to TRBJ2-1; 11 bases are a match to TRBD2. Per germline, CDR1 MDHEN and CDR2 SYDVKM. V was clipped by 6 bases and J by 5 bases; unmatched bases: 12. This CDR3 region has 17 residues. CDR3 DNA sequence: TGTGCCAGCAGCGCTCTGGGCGGGACTAGCGGCGACAATGAGCAGTTCTTC. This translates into CASSALGGTSGDNEQFF.

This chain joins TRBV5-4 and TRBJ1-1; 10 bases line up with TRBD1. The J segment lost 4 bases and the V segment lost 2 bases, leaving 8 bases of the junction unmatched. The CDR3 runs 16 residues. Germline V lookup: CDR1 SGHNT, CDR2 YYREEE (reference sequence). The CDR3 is CASSLGPGQGSTEAFF. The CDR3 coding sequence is TGTGCCAGCAGCTTAGGGCCGGGACAGGGGAGCACTGAAGCTTTCTTT.

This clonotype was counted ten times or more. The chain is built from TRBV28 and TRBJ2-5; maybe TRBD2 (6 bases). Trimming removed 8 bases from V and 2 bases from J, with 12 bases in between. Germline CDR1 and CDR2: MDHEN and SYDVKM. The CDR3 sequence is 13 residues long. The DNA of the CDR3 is TGTGCCAGCCTGCGTAGCGGTCAAGAGACCCAGTACTTC. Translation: CASLRSGQETQYF.

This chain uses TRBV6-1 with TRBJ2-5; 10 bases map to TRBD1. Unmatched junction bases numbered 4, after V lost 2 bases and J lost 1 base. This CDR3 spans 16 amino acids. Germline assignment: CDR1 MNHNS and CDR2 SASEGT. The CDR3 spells CASSERDRGFQETQYF. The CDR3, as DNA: TGTGCCAGCAGTGAACGGGACAGGGGCTTCCAAGAGACCCAGTACTTC.